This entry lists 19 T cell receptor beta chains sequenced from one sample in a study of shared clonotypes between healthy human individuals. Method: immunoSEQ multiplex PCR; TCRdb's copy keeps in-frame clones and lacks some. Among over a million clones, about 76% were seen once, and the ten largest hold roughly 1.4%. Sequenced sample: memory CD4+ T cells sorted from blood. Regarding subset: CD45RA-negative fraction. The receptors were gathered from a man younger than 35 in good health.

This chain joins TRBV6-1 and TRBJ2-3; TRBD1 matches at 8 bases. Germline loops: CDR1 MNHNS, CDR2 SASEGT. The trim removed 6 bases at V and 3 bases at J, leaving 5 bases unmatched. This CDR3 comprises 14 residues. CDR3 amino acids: CASRQGAGTDTQYF. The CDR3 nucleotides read TGTGCCAGCAGGCAGGGGGCAGGGACAGATACGCAGTATTTT.

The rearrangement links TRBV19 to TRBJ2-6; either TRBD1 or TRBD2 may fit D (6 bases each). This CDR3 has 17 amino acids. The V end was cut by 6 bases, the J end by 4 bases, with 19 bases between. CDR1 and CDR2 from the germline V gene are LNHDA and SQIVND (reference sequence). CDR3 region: CASSRGLILGGANVLTF. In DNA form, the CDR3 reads TGTGCCAGTAGCAGGGGACTCATCTTAGGCGGGGCCAACGTCCTGACTTTC.

The DNA of the CDR3 is TGTGCCTGGAAGCTAGGGATGACCCAGTACTTC. Encoded protein: CAWKLGMTQYF. The V gene is TRBV30, the J gene TRBJ2-5; D remains unclear. Germline V lookup: CDR1 GTSNPN, CDR2 SVGIG (reference sequence). V lost 4 bases and J lost 7, with 10 bases in between. The CDR3 consists of 11 residues.

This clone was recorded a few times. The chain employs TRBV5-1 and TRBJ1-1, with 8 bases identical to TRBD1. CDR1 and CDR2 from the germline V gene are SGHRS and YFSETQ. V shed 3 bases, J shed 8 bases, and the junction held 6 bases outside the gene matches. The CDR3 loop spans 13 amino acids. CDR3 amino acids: CASSSFGTGEAFF. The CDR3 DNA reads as TGCGCCAGCAGCTCCTTCGGGACAGGAGAAGCTTTCTTT.

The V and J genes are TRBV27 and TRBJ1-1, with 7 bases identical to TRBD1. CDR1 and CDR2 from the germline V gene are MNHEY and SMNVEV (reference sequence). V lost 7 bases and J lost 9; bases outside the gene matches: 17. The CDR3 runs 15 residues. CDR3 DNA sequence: TGTGCCAGCATTTCGAGGGGGCTTCTCGGGGAAAAAGCTTTCTTT. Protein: CASISRGLLGEKAFF.

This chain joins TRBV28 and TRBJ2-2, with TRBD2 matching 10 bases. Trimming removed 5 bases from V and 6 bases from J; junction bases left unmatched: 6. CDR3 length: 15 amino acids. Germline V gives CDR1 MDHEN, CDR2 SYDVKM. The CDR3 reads CASSVAGGRSGELFF. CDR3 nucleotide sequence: TGTGCCAGCAGTGTAGCGGGGGGCCGGTCCGGGGAGCTGTTTTTT.

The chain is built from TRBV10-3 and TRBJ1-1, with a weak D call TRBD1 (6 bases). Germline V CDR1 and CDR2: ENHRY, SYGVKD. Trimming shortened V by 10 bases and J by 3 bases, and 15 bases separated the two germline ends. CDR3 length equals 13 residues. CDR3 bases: TGTGCCACGGGTTTAAGGGGGGACACTGAAGCTTTCTTT. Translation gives CATGLRGDTEAFF.

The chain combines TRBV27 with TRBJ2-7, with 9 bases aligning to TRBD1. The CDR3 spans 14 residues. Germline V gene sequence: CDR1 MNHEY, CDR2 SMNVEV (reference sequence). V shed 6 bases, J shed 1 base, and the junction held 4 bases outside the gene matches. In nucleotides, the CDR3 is TGTGCCAGCAGGCGACAGGGGGTTTCCTACGAGCAGTACTTC. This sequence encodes CASRRQGVSYEQYF.

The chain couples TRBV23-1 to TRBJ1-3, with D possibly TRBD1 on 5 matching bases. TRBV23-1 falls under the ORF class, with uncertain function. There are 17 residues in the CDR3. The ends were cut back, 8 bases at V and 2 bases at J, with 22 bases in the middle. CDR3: CASSNPGTHVPGNTIYF. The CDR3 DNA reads TGCGCCAGCTCCAACCCGGGGACCCACGTTCCTGGAAACACCATATATTTT.

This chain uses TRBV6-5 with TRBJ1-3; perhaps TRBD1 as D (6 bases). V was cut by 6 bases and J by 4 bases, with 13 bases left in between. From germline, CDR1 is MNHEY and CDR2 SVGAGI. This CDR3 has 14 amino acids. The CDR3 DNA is TGTGCCAGCAGCCGAACAGGGTACGGAAACACCATATATTTT. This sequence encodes CASSRTGYGNTIYF.

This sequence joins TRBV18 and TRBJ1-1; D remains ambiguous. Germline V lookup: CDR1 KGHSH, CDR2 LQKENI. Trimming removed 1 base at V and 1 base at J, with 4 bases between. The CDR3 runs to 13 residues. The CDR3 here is CASSPRANTEAFF. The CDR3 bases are TGTGCCAGCTCACCACGGGCGAACACTGAAGCTTTCTTT.

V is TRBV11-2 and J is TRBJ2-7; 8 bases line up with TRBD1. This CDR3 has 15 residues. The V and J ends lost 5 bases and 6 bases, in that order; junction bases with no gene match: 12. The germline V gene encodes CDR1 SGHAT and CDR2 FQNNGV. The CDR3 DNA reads TGTGCCAGCAGCCTGGTCGGACAGGGATCGGGCGAGCAGTACTTC. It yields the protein CASSLVGQGSGEQYF.

The DNA of the CDR3 is TGCGCCAGCAGCCAAGACGGCAGGGCCTATAATTCACCCCTCCACTTT. It translates to CASSQDGRAYNSPLHF. The chain employs TRBV4-3 and TRBJ1-6, with a possible D match to TRBD1 (5 bases). The CDR3 is 16 residues long. From germline, CDR1 is LGHNA and CDR2 YSLEER. Trimming shortened V by 0 bases and J by 2 bases, and 8 bases separated the two germline ends.

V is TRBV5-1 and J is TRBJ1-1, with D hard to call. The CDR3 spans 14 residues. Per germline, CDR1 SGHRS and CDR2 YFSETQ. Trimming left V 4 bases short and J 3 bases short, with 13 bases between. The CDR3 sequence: CASSALQVDTEAFF. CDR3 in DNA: TGCGCCAGCAGCGCCCTCCAGGTGGACACTGAAGCTTTCTTT. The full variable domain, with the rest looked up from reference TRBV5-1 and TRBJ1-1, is KAGVTQTPRYLIKTRGQQVTLSCSPISGHRSVSWYQQTPGQGLQFLFEYFSETQRNKGNFPGRFSGRQFSNSRSEMNVSTLELGDSALYLCASSALQVDTEAFFGQGTRLTVV.

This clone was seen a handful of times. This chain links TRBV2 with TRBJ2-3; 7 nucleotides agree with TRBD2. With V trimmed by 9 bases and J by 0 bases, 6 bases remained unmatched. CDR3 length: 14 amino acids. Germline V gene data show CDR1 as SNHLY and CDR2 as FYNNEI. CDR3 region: CASLLADSTDTQYF. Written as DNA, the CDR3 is TGTGCCAGTCTTCTAGCGGATAGCACAGATACGCAGTATTTT.

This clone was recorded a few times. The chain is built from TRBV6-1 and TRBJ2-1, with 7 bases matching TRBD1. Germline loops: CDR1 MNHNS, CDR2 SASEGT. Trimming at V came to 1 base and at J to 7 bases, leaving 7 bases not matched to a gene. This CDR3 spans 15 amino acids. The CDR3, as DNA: TGTGCCAGCAGTGAAGTGGGCAGGGGGAAGAATGAGCAGTTCTTC. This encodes CASSEVGRGKNEQFF.

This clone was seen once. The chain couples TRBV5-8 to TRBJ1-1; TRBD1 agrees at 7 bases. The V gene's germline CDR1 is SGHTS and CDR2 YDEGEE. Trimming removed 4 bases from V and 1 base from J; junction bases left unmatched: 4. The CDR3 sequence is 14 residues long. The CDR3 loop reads CASSLDRANTEAFF. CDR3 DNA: TGTGCCAGCAGCCTTGACAGGGCGAACACTGAAGCTTTCTTT.

CDR3 amino acids: CASSPAGSNIQYF. The CDR3 nucleotides are TGTGCCAGCTCGCCGGCGGGATCGAACATTCAGTACTTC. The rearrangement uses TRBV18 and TRBJ2-4, with TRBD2 as a possible D gene (6 bases). CDR3 length equals 13 residues. The V end lost 6 bases, the J end lost 7 bases, and 13 bases lay between the germline ends. Germline V CDR1 and CDR2: KGHSH, LQKENI.

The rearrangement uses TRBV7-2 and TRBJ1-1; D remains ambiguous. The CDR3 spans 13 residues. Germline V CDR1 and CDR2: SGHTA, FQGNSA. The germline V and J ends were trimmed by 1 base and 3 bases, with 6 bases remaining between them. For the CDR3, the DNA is TGTGCCAGCAGCTTAGTAAAGGACACTGAAGCTTTCTTT. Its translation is CASSLVKDTEAFF.